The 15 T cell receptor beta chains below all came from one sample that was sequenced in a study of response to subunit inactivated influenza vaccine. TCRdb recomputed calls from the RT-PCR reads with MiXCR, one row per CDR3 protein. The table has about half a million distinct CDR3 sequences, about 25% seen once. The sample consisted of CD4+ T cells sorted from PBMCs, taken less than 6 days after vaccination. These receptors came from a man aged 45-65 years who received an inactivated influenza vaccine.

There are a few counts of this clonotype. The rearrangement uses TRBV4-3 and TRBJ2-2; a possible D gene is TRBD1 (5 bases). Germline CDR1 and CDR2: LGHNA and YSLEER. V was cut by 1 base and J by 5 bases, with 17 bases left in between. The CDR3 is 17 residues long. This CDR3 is CASSQVVGAAVTGELFF. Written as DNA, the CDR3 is TGCGCCAGCAGCCAAGTTGTTGGGGCCGCTGTTACCGGGGAGCTGTTTTTT.

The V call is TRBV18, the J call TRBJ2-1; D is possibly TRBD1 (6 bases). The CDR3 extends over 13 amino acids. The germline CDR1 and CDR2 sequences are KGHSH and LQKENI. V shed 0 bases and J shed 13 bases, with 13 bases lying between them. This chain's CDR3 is CASSPPSAGEQFF. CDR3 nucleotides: TGTGCCAGCTCACCACCCTCGGCAGGGGAACAGTTCTTC.

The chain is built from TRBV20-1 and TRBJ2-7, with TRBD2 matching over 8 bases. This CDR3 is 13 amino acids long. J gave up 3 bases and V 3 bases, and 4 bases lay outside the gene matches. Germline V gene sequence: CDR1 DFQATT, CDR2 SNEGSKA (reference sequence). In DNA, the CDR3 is TGCAGTGCTAGCGGGAGGGCCTACTACGAGCAGTACTTC. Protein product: CSASGRAYYEQYF.

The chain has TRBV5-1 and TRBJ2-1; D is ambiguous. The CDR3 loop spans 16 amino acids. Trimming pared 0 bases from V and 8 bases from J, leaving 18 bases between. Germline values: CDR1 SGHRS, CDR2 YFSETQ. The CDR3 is CASSLGTRALADEQFF. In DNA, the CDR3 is TGCGCCAGCAGCTTGGGAACCCGGGCCCTGGCCGATGAGCAGTTCTTC.

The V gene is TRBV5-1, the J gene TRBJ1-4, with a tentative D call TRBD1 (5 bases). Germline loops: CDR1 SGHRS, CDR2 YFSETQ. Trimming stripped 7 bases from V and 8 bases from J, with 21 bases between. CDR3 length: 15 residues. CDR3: CASAPWGPDSEKLFF. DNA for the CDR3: TGCGCCAGCGCGCCCTGGGGTCCTGACAGCGAAAAACTGTTTTTT.

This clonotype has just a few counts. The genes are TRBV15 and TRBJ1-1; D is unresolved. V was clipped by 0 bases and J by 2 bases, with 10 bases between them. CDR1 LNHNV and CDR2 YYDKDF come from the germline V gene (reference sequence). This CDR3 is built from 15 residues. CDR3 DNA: TGTGCCACCAGCAGAGACATCGGGTCCAACACTGAAGCTTTCTTT. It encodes CATSRDIGSNTEAFF.

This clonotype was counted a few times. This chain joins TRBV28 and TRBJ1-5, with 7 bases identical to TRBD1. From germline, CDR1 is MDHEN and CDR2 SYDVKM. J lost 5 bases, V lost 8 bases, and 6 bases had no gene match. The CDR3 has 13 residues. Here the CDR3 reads CASRTGVYQPQHF. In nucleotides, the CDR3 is TGTGCCAGCCGTACAGGGGTTTATCAGCCCCAGCATTTT.

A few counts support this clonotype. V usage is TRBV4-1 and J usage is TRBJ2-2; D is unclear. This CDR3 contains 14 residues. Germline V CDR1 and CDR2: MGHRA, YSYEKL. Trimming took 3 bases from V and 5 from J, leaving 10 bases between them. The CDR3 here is CASSQDGVTGELFF. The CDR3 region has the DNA TGCGCCAGCAGCCAGGACGGCGTGACCGGGGAGCTGTTTTTT.

CDR3 sequence (DNA): TGTGCCAGCAGTTACCATTATACAGGGGGTATCCACGAGCAGTACTTC. Translated, it gives CASSYHYTGGIHEQYF. The rearrangement joins TRBV12-3 or TRBV12-4 to TRBJ2-7, with 8 nucleotides matching TRBD1. This CDR3 region has 16 residues. V trimming: 4 bases; J trimming: 5 bases; junction bases outside the gene matches: 13.

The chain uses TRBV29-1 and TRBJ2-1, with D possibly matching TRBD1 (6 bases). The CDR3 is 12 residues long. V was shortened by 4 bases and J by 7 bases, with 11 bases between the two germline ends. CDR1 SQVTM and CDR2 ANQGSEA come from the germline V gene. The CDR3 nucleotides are TGCAGCGTTGTCAGGGGATGGAATGAGCAGTTCTTC. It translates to CSVVRGWNEQFF.

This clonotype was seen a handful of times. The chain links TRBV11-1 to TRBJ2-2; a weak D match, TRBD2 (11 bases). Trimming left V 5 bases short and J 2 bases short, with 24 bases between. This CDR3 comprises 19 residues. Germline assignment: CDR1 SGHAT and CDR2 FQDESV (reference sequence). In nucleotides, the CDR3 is TGTGCCAGCAGCCCAGACAGGGGGCGACTAGCGGGAAACACCGGGGAGCTGTTTTTT. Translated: CASSPDRGRLAGNTGELFF.

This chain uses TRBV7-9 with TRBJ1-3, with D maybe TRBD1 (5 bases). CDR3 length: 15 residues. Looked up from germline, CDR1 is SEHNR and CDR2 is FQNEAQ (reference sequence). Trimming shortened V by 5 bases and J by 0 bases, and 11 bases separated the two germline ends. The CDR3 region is CASSPRGSSGNTIYF. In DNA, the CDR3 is TGTGCCAGCAGCCCCCGGGGGAGCTCTGGAAACACCATATATTTT.

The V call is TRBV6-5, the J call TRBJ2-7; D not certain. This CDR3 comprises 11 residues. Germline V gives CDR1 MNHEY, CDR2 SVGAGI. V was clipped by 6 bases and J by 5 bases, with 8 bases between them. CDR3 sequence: CASSRGDEQYF. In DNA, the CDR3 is TGTGCCAGCAGCCGCGGCGACGAGCAGTACTTC.

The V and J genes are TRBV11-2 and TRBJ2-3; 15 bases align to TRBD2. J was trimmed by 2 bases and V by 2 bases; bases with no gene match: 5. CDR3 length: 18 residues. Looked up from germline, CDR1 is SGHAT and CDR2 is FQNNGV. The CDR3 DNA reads TGTGCCAGCAGCTTACCCCGGACTAGCGGGAGGGCCACAGATACGCAGTATTTT. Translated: CASSLPRTSGRATDTQYF.

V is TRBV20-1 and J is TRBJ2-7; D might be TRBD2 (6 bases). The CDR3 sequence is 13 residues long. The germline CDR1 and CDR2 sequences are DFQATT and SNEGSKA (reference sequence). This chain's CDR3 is CSRRGAGLHEQYF. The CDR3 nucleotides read TGCAGCCGTCGGGGAGCGGGTCTCCACGAGCAGTACTTC.